The TCR beta chain under discussion was sequenced for a study of blood T cell repertoires in COVID-19. The CDR3 loop spans 13 amino acids. Germline assignment: CDR1 SQVTM and CDR2 ANQGSEA. The junction had 8 bases not matched to a gene; V was cut back by 6 bases and J by 7 bases. Clones were sequenced by immunoSEQ multiplex PCR, and TCRdb holds only the in-frame ones, with some missing. The repertoire consists of 120,000 to 150,000 clones, with roughly 80% occurring once and the leading ten covering approximately 5%. This clonotype originated in a human donor in a cohort sampled during active COVID-19. The specimen sequenced was peripheral blood. The rearrangement joins TRBV29-1 to TRBJ1-5, with 8 bases aligning to TRBD1. The CDR3 nucleotides read TGCAGCGTGGACCCAGGGGGCGGACAGCCCCAGCATTTT. Translation: CSVDPGGGQPQHF. The variable domain in full, with the rest retrieved from reference TRBV29-1 and TRBJ1-5, is SAVISQKPSRDICQRGTSLTIQCQVDSQVTMMFWYRQQPGQSLTLIATANQGSEATYESGFVIDKFPISRPNLTFSTLTVSNMSPEDSSIYLCSVDPGGGQPQHFGDGTRLSIL.